The 8 T cell receptor beta chains below come from one sample, sequenced in a study of T cell responses to AZD1222 COVID-19 vaccine. The table came from immunoSEQ multiplex PCR; TCRdb's copy has only in-frame clones and leaves some out. Here the sample spans 150,000 or so clones, approximately 90% being singletons. The material was peripheral blood, obtained on day 0 of AZD1222 vaccination. All receptors come from an adult in good health.

The chain links TRBV4-1 to TRBJ1-4, with unresolved D. The CDR3 runs 14 residues. Trimming left V 2 bases short and J 5 bases short, with 9 bases between. CDR1 and CDR2 from the germline V gene are MGHRA and YSYEKL. The CDR3 coding sequence is TGCGCCAGCAGCCAAACGGGGTTGAATGAAAAACTGTTTTTT. Translated, it gives CASSQTGLNEKLFF.

This clone was seen only once. The chain uses TRBV4-1 and TRBJ2-4; possible D gene TRBD2, 5 bases. Germline CDR1 reads MGHRA; CDR2 reads YSYEKL. V shed 2 bases and J shed 0 bases, with 14 bases lying between them. The CDR3 has 17 residues. The DNA of the CDR3 is TGCGCCAGCAGCCAACCCTTAGCGCTACTAGCCAAAAACATTCAGTACTTC. It yields the protein CASSQPLALLAKNIQYF.

This chain connects TRBV18 to TRBJ2-7, with 10 bases matching TRBD1. This CDR3 comprises 14 residues. The germline V gene encodes CDR1 KGHSH and CDR2 LQKENI. The V segment lost 3 bases and the J segment 6 bases; nucleotides outside the gene matches: 5. CDR3 region: CASSPGTGDREQYF. The CDR3 DNA follows: TGTGCCAGCTCACCTGGGACAGGGGATCGCGAGCAGTACTTC.

The chain combines TRBV2 with TRBJ1-2; D is perhaps TRBD1 (6 bases). V lost 1 base and J lost 4, with 16 bases in between. Germline CDR1 is SNHLY and CDR2 is FYNNEI. The length of the CDR3 is 16 residues. The CDR3 DNA reads TGTGCCAGCAGTGAAGGAACAGGGACCCTGGGCTATGGCTACACCTTC. It codes for CASSEGTGTLGYGYTF.

The chain combines TRBV6-5 with TRBJ1-4; no clear D gene. This CDR3 region has 15 residues. CDR1 is MNHEY and CDR2 is SVGAGI in the germline V gene. Trimming cost V 5 bases and J 0 bases, with 10 bases left between them. As DNA, the CDR3 is TGTGCCAGCAGTAACGGCGTGGCAACTAATGAAAAACTGTTTTTT. This sequence encodes CASSNGVATNEKLFF.

The V and J genes are TRBV29-1 and TRBJ1-5, with D hard to call. The germline V gene encodes CDR1 SQVTM and CDR2 ANQGSEA. The CDR3 is 14 amino acids. V was cut by 4 bases and J by 1 base, with 11 bases left in between. CDR3 region: CSVAFSASNQPQHF. CDR3 nucleotide sequence: TGCAGCGTTGCTTTTTCGGCCAGCAATCAGCCCCAGCATTTT.

The genes are TRBV6-5 and TRBJ1-2; D call uncertain. There are 12 residues in the CDR3. Germline V gene data show CDR1 as MNHEY and CDR2 as SVGAGI. Trimming left V 7 bases short and J 3 bases short, with 9 bases between. The CDR3 sequence: CASITPDYGYTF. The CDR3 DNA reads as TGTGCCAGCATTACTCCGGACTATGGCTACACCTTC.

The CDR3 coding sequence is TGCGCCAGCAGCCAAGATCAGGTAGGAAAATCCTACGAGCAGTACTTC. It is translated as CASSQDQVGKSYEQYF. The V call is TRBV4-3, the J call TRBJ2-7; D unclear. Germline V CDR1 and CDR2: LGHNA, YSLEER. There are 16 residues in the CDR3. V lost 0 bases and J lost 1, with 13 bases in between.